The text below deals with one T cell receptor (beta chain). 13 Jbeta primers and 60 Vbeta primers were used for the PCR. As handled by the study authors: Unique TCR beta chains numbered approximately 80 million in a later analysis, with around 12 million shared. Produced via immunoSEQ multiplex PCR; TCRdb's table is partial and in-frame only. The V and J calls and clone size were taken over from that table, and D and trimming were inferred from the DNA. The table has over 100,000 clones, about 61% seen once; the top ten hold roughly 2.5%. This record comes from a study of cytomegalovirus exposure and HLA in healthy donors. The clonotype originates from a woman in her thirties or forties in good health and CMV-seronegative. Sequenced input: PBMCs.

In nucleotides, the CDR3 is TGTGCCAGCAGGCCTAGCGGGGGTAATGAGCAGTTCTTC. It is translated as CASRPSGGNEQFF. The chain uses TRBV7-2 and TRBJ2-1; 10 bases are shared with TRBD2. The length of the CDR3 is 13 residues. Germline CDR1 is SGHTA and CDR2 is FQGNSA. Losses at the gene ends were 6 bases for V and 7 bases for J; bases not matched to a gene: 3.